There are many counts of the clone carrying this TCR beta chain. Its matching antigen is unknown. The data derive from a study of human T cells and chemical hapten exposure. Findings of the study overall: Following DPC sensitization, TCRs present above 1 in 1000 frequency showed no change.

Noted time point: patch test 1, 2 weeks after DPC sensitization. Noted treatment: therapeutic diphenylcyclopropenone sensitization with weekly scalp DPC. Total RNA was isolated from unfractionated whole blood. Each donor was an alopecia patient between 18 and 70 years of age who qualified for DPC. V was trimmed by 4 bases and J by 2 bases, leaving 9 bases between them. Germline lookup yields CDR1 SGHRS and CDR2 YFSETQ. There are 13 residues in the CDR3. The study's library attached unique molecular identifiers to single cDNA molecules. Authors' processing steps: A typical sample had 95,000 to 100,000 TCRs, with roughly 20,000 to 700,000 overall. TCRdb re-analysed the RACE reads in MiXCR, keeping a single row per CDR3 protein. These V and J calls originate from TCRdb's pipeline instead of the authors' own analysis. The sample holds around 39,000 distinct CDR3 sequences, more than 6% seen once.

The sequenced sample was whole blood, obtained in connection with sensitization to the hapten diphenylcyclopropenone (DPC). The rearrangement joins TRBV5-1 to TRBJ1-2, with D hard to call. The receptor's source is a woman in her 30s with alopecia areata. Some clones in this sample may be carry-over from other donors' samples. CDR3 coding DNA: TGCGCCAGCAGCCCGACACAAAACTATGGCTACACCTTC. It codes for CASSPTQNYGYTF.